What follows are 23 T cell receptor beta chains derived from one specimen sequenced in a study of response to subunit inactivated influenza vaccine. Via MiXCR, TCRdb re-called the RT-PCR reads, giving one row per CDR3 protein. The sample records approximately 520,000 distinct CDR3 sequences, approximately 17% being singletons. Material: CD4+ T cells sorted from PBMCs, obtained less than 30 months after vaccination. The receptors come from a man aged 45 to 70 who received an inactivated influenza vaccine.

This clonotype was seen ten or more times. The V gene is TRBV29-1, the J gene TRBJ2-2; 7 positions match TRBD1. This CDR3 has 14 amino acids. The junction had 9 bases not matched to a gene; V was cut back by 7 bases and J by 4 bases. Germline V gene data show CDR1 as SQVTM and CDR2 as ANQGSEA. The chain's CDR3 is CSARFGTATGELFF. In DNA, the CDR3 is TGCAGCGCTCGGTTCGGGACAGCCACCGGGGAGCTGTTTTTT.

This clonotype came up a few times. V gene TRBV12-3 or TRBV12-4 combines with J gene TRBJ2-7, with D perhaps TRBD2 (7 bases). The CDR3 extends over 15 amino acids. V was pared by 5 bases and J by 2 bases, with 16 bases between. The DNA of the CDR3 is TGTGCCAGCAGTGGGAGGGGGGACAAAGCCTACGAGCAGTACTTC. It specifies CASSGRGDKAYEQYF.

This chain uses TRBV29-1 with TRBJ2-1, with 12 bases aligning to TRBD2. Germline CDR1 reads SQVTM; CDR2 reads ANQGSEA. Trimming cost V 7 bases and J 10 bases; bases outside gene matches: 8. The CDR3 spans 13 residues. The CDR3 is CSALAGGLGEQFF. The CDR3, as DNA: TGCAGCGCCCTAGCGGGAGGGCTCGGGGAGCAGTTCTTC.

J is TRBJ1-6 and V is TRBV3-1; 10 bases line up with TRBD1. J was trimmed by 6 bases and V by 1 base; bases with no gene match: 0. The CDR3 is 15 residues long. The germline CDR1 and CDR2 sequences are LGHDT and YNNKEL (reference sequence). The CDR3 DNA reads as TGTGCCAGCAGCCAAGGGACAGGGGGTAATTCACCCCTCCACTTT. Translating gives CASSQGTGGNSPLHF.

The chain combines TRBV7-2 with TRBJ2-7, with 7 bases aligning to TRBD1. The CDR3 totals 15 residues. Germline lookup yields CDR1 SGHTA and CDR2 FQGNSA. V lost 2 bases, J lost 0 bases, and 4 bases stayed unmatched. The CDR3 protein is CASSLLGQPSYEQYF. The CDR3 coding sequence is TGTGCCAGCAGCTTATTGGGACAGCCCTCCTACGAGCAGTACTTC.

This clonotype was detected only a few times. V usage is TRBV10-2 and J usage is TRBJ2-7; D unclear. The CDR3 length is 15 residues. Germline assignment: CDR1 WSHSY and CDR2 SAAADI. V shed 4 bases and J shed 0 bases, with 13 bases lying between them. The CDR3 DNA reads as TGCGCCAGCAGTGGCCATGGCGATAGCTCCTACGAGCAGTACTTC. Its protein is CASSGHGDSSYEQYF.

The gene calls are TRBV7-9 and TRBJ2-1; tentatively, D is TRBD1 (7 bases). The V and J ends lost 7 bases and 15 bases respectively, with 25 bases between them. CDR1 and CDR2 from the germline V gene are SEHNR and FQNEAQ (reference sequence). This CDR3 contains 14 residues. The CDR3 DNA reads TGTGCCAGCACCCTCTGGACAGGCGGGGCCCCATGGTTCTTC. Translation: CASTLWTGGAPWFF.

This clonotype was found many times. The CDR3: CASSGTGAQPQHF. The CDR3 DNA reads TGTGCCAGCAGCGGGACAGGGGCTCAGCCCCAGCATTTT. This chain joins TRBV3-1 and TRBJ1-5; 10 nucleotides line up with TRBD1. The V and J ends lost 5 bases and 6 bases, in that order; junction bases with no gene match: 1. The V gene's germline CDR1 is LGHDT and CDR2 YNNKEL (reference sequence). This CDR3 contains 13 residues.

J is TRBJ2-2 and V is TRBV5-4, with 14 bases that match TRBD2. The CDR3 runs to 16 residues. V lost 4 bases, J lost 5 bases, and 4 bases stayed unmatched. Looked up from germline, CDR1 is SGHNT and CDR2 is YYREEE (reference sequence). The CDR3 here is CASSRGLAGETGELFF. In DNA, the CDR3 is TGTGCCAGCAGCCGGGGACTAGCGGGAGAGACCGGGGAGCTGTTTTTT.

This clonotype was counted between two and nine times. This sequence joins TRBV6-1 and TRBJ2-1; 7 bases line up with TRBD1. The CDR3 extends over 15 amino acids. The ends lost 3 bases at V and 0 bases at J; junction bases unmatched: 2. Germline CDR1 is MNHNS and CDR2 is SASEGT. CDR3 amino acids: CASSDEGASYNEQFF. The DNA of the CDR3 is TGTGCCAGCAGTGACGAGGGGGCCTCCTACAATGAGCAGTTCTTC.

This clonotype was counted at least ten times. This rearrangement joins TRBV7-2 to TRBJ2-7; D ambiguous. There are 16 residues in the CDR3. Deletions cut 0 bases from V and 2 bases from J, with 14 bases between. Germline assignment: CDR1 SGHTA and CDR2 FQGNSA. The DNA for the CDR3 is TGTGCCAGCAGCTTAGCTGCCTTATCCGGCGCCTACGAGCAGTACTTC. This gives the protein CASSLAALSGAYEQYF.

This clonotype was seen more than once but under ten times. V gene TRBV5-8 combines with J gene TRBJ1-5; the D is unclear. This CDR3 is built from 14 residues. Germline V gives CDR1 SGHTS, CDR2 YDEGEE. V dropped 0 bases and J dropped 3 bases, with 7 bases sitting between them. The CDR3 nucleotides read TGTGCCAGCAGCTTGGAGGTCACCAATCAGCCCCAGCATTTT. Translating gives CASSLEVTNQPQHF.

This clonotype has just a few counts. The J gene is TRBJ2-5, the V gene TRBV7-8, with D possibly TRBD2 on 5 matching bases. CDR1 and CDR2 (germline): SGHVS, FQNEAQ. Trimming shortened V by 3 bases and J by 5 bases, and 10 bases separated the two germline ends. The CDR3 consists of 13 residues. The CDR3 DNA sequence: TGTGCCAGCAGCTTCTCCTCGGGGGAGACCCAGTACTTC. It is translated as CASSFSSGETQYF.

This clonotype was observed a single time. A junction end diverges from the germline sequence, so it may reflect a read error. The J gene is TRBJ1-6, the V gene TRBV20-1, with 9 bases matching TRBD1. This CDR3 spans 17 amino acids. Germline V gene lookup returns CDR1 DFQATT and CDR2 SNEGSKA (reference sequence). CDR3 bases: TGCTGTGCTAGGCAGGGACAGGGATTGGGTCGGCTTTCACCCCTCCACTTT. Protein product: CCARQGQGLGRLSPLHF.

This clonotype was counted between two and nine times. The chain recombines TRBV28 with TRBJ1-2; D is possibly TRBD1 (5 bases). The CDR3 has 12 amino acids. Germline V lookup: CDR1 MDHEN, CDR2 SYDVKM. V lost 8 bases to trimming and J lost 5 bases, with 12 bases between them. In nucleotides, the CDR3 is TGTGCCAGCTCAGCTGGGGGGTATGGCTACACCTTC. Its translation: CASSAGGYGYTF.

This chain joins TRBV7-9 and TRBJ1-1; 12 bases align to TRBD1. After removal of 5 bases from V and 3 bases from J, the junction contained 4 bases not matched to a gene. The CDR3 covers 15 residues. Germline values: CDR1 SEHNR, CDR2 FQNEAQ (reference sequence). As DNA, the CDR3 is TGTGCCAGCAGCCCGGGACAGGGGGCGGACACTGAAGCTTTCTTT. Encoded protein: CASSPGQGADTEAFF.

This clonotype has just a few counts. The chain combines TRBV3-1 with TRBJ2-7, with D possibly being TRBD2 (6 bases). CDR1 and CDR2 from the germline V gene are LGHDT and YNNKEL (reference sequence). The germline V and J ends were trimmed by 2 bases and 3 bases, with 17 bases remaining between them. There are 16 residues in the CDR3. The chain's CDR3 is CASSQRVLGGLYEQYF. The CDR3 DNA sequence: TGTGCCAGCAGCCAACGGGTTTTGGGGGGTCTCTACGAGCAGTACTTC.

This clonotype came up many times. The V call is TRBV20-1, the J call TRBJ2-2, with D perhaps TRBD2 (7 bases). The CDR3 extends over 15 amino acids. The V end was cut by 2 bases, the J end by 2 bases, with 12 bases between. The germline V gene has CDR1 DFQATT and CDR2 SNEGSKA (reference sequence). The CDR3 spells CSARRGGLNTGELFF. CDR3 coding DNA: TGCAGTGCTAGAAGGGGGGGCCTTAACACCGGGGAGCTGTTTTTT.

The chain has TRBV5-1 and TRBJ2-5; 8 nucleotides match TRBD1. This CDR3 has 14 residues. The trim removed 2 bases at V and 4 bases at J, leaving 4 bases unmatched. Germline assignment: CDR1 SGHRS and CDR2 YFSETQ. The CDR3 reads CASSFDRGSETQYF. In DNA form, the CDR3 reads TGCGCCAGCAGCTTTGACAGGGGATCAGAGACCCAGTACTTC.

Concerning this clonotype itself: Sequence at one end of the junction differs from germline and may be a read error. This chain joins TRBV2 and TRBJ2-7, with TRBD1 identical over 10 bases. The CDR3 loop spans 14 amino acids. CDR1 and CDR2 from the germline V gene are SNHLY and FYNNEI. CDR3 DNA: TGTGCCAGCCGTGAGGGACAGGGGTTCGGGGAGCAGTACTTC. Protein: CASREGQGFGEQYF.

This clonotype came up a few times. J is TRBJ2-5 and V is TRBV6-2 or TRBV6-3; 8 positions agree with TRBD1. V gave up 11 bases and J gave up 5 bases; unmatched junction bases: 4. The CDR3 extends over 11 amino acids. Germline V gene sequence: CDR1 MNHEY, CDR2 SVGEGT. The CDR3 DNA reads TGTGCCTCCCGGACAGGGGAGACCCAGTACTTC. Encoded protein: CASRTGETQYF.

The CDR3 is CASSLPGTGRDTQYF. The CDR3 bases are TGCGCCAGCAGCCTCCCCGGGACAGGAAGGGATACGCAGTATTTT. J is TRBJ2-3 and V is TRBV10-1; 8 nucleotides line up with TRBD1. The V gene's germline CDR1 is WNHNN and CDR2 SYGVQD (reference sequence). The CDR3 loop spans 15 amino acids. Losses at the gene ends were 6 bases for V and 6 bases for J; bases not matched to a gene: 11.

The chain has TRBV25-1 and TRBJ2-6; TRBD2 might be the D (5 bases). V was clipped by 4 bases and J by 1 base, with 8 bases between them. This CDR3 is built from 15 residues. Germline CDR1 MGHDK, CDR2 SYGVNS. CDR3 residues: CASSARRSGANVLTF. In DNA, the CDR3 is TGTGCCAGCAGTGCTAGGAGGTCTGGGGCCAACGTCCTGACTTTC.